This entry lists 8 T cell receptor beta chains sequenced from one sample in a study of blood T cell repertoires in COVID-19. Generated by immunoSEQ multiplex PCR, the TCRdb table keeps only in-frame clones and is missing some. The sample includes over 200,000 clones, 87% seen only once; the top ten take roughly 2.5%. Sequences were obtained from peripheral blood. The receptors shown here come from a woman in her 50s with acute or convalescent COVID-19.

The rearrangement links TRBV28 to TRBJ1-2; D remains ambiguous. CDR1 MDHEN and CDR2 SYDVKM come from the germline V gene. The germline V and J ends were trimmed by 7 bases and 8 bases, with 17 bases remaining between them. The CDR3 has 13 residues. CDR3 region: CASIPQQMGGYTF. CDR3 DNA: TGTGCCAGCATCCCACAGCAGATGGGCGGCTACACCTTC.

This chain links TRBV18 with TRBJ2-5; 10 bases are shared with TRBD2. Germline V gene lookup returns CDR1 KGHSH and CDR2 LQKENI. There are 14 residues in the CDR3. With V trimmed by 4 bases and J by 3 bases, 2 bases remained unmatched. The CDR3 nucleotides are TGTGCCAGCTCACGAGCGGGAGGGGAAGAGACCCAGTACTTC. The encoded protein is CASSRAGGEETQYF.

This sequence joins TRBV5-4 and TRBJ2-7; a possible D gene is TRBD2 (7 bases). The V and J ends lost 4 bases and 2 bases respectively, with 28 bases between them. CDR1 and CDR2 from the germline V gene are SGHNT and YYREEE (reference sequence). The length of the CDR3 is 19 residues. CDR3 region: CASSPRAGAWLAVTYEQYF. The CDR3 DNA follows: TGTGCCAGCAGCCCAAGGGCAGGGGCTTGGCTAGCGGTAACCTACGAGCAGTACTTC.

J is TRBJ1-1 and V is TRBV5-1, with TRBD1 matching 9 bases. Germline V gene sequence: CDR1 SGHRS, CDR2 YFSETQ. V lost 1 base, J lost 1 base, and 8 bases stayed unmatched. CDR3 size: 17 residues. The CDR3 nucleotides are TGCGCCAGCAGCTTGCAGGGACAGGGATCGGCGAACACTGAAGCTTTCTTT. This gives the protein CASSLQGQGSANTEAFF.

This rearrangement joins TRBV4-2 to TRBJ1-4, with 8 bases identical to TRBD1. Germline trimming cut 2 bases from V and 4 bases from J; bases unmatched to any gene: 6. Germline V gene sequence: CDR1 LGHNA, CDR2 YNFKEQ. The CDR3 runs to 16 residues. The CDR3 loop is CASSQKSDRGNEKLFF. In nucleotides, the CDR3 is TGTGCCAGCAGCCAAAAAAGCGACAGGGGTAATGAAAAACTGTTTTTT.

The V and J genes are TRBV5-6 and TRBJ1-5; possible D gene TRBD1, 6 bases. Trimming removed 8 bases at V and 0 bases at J, with 24 bases between. Germline values: CDR1 SGHDT, CDR2 YYEEEE. This CDR3 comprises 18 residues. The DNA of the CDR3 is TGTGCCAGATCCCCAGGTGGAGACAGGACTTATAGCAATCAGCCCCAGCATTTT. Translating it yields CARSPGGDRTYSNQPQHF.

The gene calls are TRBV5-1 and TRBJ1-4, with 7 bases lining up with TRBD1. The germline V gene encodes CDR1 SGHRS and CDR2 YFSETQ. Trimming removed 4 bases from V and 8 bases from J; junction bases left unmatched: 8. The length of the CDR3 is 14 residues. DNA of the CDR3: TGCGCCAGCAGCACCAGGGGGTTAGAGGAAAAACTGTTTTTT. It yields the protein CASSTRGLEEKLFF. The full variable domain, rest sourced from reference TRBV5-1 and TRBJ1-4, is KAGVTQTPRYLIKTRGQQVTLSCSPISGHRSVSWYQQTPGQGLQFLFEYFSETQRNKGNFPGRFSGRQFSNSRSEMNVSTLELGDSALYLCASSTRGLEEKLFFGSGTQLSVL.

The rearrangement joins TRBV29-1 to TRBJ2-7; 9 nucleotides agree with TRBD1. The germline V gene encodes CDR1 SQVTM and CDR2 ANQGSEA. The CDR3 contains 14 residues. After removal of 6 bases from V and 6 bases from J, the junction contained 12 bases not matched to a gene. Here the CDR3 DNA reads TGCAGCGTAGAACAGGGGGCGAACCTCGGCGAGCAGTACTTC. It specifies CSVEQGANLGEQYF.